This section outlines one T cell receptor (beta chain) sequence together with its context. With 60 Vbeta and 13 Jbeta primers, the PCR was carried out. Sequencing used immunoSEQ multiplex PCR; TCRdb keeps in-frame clones, though not all of them. This sample has under 150,000 clones, with just under 80% found just once. These data originate in a study of cytomegalovirus exposure and HLA in healthy donors. V was trimmed by 4 bases and J by 6 bases, leaving 16 bases between them. CDR1 and CDR2 (germline): SNHLY, FYNNEI. The CDR3 consists of 14 residues. This TCR derives from a woman aged 40 to 49 in good health and CMV-seronegative. The V call is TRBV2, the J call TRBJ2-7; no firm D call. The sequenced sample consisted of PBMCs. The CDR3 nucleotides are TGTGCCAGCAGTGGGAACCTAGTTCTCTCCGAGCAGTACTTC. It encodes CASSGNLVLSEQYF.